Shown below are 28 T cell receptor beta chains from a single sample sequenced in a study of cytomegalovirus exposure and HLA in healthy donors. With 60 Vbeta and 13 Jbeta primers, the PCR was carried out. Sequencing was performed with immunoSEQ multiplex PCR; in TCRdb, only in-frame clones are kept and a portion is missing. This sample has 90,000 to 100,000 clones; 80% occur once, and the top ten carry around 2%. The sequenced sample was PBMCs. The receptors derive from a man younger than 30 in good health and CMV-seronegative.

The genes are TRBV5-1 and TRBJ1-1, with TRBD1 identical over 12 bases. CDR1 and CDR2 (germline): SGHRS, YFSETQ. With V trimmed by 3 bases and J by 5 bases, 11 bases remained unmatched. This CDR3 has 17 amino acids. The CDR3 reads CASSWTGTGGAGTEAFF. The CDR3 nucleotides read TGCGCCAGCAGCTGGACCGGGACAGGGGGCGCAGGGACTGAAGCTTTCTTT.

CDR3 sequence (DNA): TGTGCCAGTAGTGTAACAGGGGGTGGGGCCAACGTCCTGACTTTC. This encodes CASSVTGGGANVLTF. This chain connects TRBV19 to TRBJ2-6, with 8 bases fitting TRBD1. This CDR3 spans 15 amino acids. With V trimmed by 5 bases and J by 3 bases, 3 bases remained unmatched. CDR1 is LNHDA and CDR2 is SQIVND in the germline V gene (reference sequence).

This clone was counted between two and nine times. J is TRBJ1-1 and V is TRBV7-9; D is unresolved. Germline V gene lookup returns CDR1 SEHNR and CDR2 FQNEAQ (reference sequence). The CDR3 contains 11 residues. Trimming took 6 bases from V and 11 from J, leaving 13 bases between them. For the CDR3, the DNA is TGTGCCAGCAGGTCTGCCGGGAGGGCTTTCTTT. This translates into CASRSAGRAFF. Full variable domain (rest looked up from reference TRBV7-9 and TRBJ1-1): DTGVSQNPRHKITKRGQNVTFRCDPISEHNRLYWYRQTLGQGPEFLTYFQNEAQLEKSRLLSDRFSAERPKGSFSTLEIQRTEQGDSAMYLCASRSAGRAFFGQGTRLTVV.

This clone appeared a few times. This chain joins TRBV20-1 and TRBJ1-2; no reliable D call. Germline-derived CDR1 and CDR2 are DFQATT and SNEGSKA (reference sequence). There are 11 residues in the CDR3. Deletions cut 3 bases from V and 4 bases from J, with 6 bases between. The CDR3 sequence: CSASGGYGYTF. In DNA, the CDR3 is TGCAGTGCTAGTGGAGGCTATGGCTACACCTTC.

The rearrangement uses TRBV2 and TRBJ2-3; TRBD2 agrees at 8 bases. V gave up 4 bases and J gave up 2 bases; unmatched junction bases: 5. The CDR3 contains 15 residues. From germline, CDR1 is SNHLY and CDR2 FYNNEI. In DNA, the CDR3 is TGTGCCAGCAGTGCAGGGCGGGGGGTCACAGATACGCAGTATTTT. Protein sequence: CASSAGRGVTDTQYF.

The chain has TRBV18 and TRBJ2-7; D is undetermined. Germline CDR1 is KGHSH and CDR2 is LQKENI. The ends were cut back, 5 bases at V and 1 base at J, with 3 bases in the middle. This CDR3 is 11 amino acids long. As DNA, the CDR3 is TGTGCCAGCTCATCTTCCTACGAGCAGTACTTC. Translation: CASSSSYEQYF.

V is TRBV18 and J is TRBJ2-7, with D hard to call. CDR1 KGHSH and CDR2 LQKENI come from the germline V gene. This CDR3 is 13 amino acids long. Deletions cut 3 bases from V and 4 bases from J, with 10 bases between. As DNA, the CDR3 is TGTGCCAGCTCACCGGGCGAAACTTACGAGCAGTACTTC. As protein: CASSPGETYEQYF.

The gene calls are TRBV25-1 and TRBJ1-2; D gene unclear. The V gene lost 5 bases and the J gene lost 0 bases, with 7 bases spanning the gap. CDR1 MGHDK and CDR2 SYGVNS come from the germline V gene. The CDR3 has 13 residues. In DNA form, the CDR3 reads TGTGCCAGCAGTCTCAGTCCTAACTATGGCTACACCTTC. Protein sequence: CASSLSPNYGYTF.

CDR3 bases: TGCAGCGCCTCACAGGGGGGGGATGGCTACACCTTC. Amino acids: CSASQGGDGYTF. V is TRBV29-1 and J is TRBJ1-2, with TRBD1 matching over 8 bases. V lost 7 bases to trimming and J lost 6 bases; unmatched junction nucleotides: 7. The CDR3 sequence is 12 residues long. Germline V gene lookup returns CDR1 SQVTM and CDR2 ANQGSEA.

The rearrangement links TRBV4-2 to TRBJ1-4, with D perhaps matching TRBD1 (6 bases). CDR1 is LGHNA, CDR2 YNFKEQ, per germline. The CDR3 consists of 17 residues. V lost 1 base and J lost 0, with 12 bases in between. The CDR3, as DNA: TGTGCCAGCAGCCAAGCTCTAGACAGGACAACTAATGAAAAACTGTTTTTT. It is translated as CASSQALDRTTNEKLFF.

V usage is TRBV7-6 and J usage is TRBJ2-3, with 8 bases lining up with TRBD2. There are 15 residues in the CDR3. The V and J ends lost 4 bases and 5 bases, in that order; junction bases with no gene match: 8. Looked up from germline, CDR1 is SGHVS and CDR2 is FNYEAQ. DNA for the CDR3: TGTGCCAGCAGCTCCGGGGGGGCTAGGGGAGATACGCAGTATTTT. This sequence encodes CASSSGGARGDTQYF.

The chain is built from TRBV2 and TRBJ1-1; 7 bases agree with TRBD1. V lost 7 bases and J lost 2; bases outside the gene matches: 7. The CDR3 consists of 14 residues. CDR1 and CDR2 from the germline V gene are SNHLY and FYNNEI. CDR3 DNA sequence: TGTGCCAGCACGGGACAGCCGTTAAACACTGAAGCTTTCTTT. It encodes CASTGQPLNTEAFF.

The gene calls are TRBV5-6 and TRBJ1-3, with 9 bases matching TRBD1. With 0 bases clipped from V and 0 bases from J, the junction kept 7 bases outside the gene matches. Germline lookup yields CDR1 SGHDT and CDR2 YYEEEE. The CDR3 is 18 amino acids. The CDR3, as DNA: TGTGCCAGCAGCTTGGAGGGACAGGGAAGTTTCTCTGGAAACACCATATATTTT. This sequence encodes CASSLEGQGSFSGNTIYF.

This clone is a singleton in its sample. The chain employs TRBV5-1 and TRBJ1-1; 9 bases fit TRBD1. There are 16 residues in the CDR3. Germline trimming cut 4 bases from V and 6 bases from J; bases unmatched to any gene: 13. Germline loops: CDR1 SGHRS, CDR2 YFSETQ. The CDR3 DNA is TGCGCCAGCAGCCGACGGGACAGGGCGAGGGGCGCTGAAGCTTTCTTT. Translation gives CASSRRDRARGAEAFF.

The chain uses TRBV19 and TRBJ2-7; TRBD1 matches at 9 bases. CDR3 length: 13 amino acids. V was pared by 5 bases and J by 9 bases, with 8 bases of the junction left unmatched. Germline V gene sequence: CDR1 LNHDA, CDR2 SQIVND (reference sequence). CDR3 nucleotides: TGTGCCAGTAGTTGGGCCGCGACAGGGGGGCAGTACTTC. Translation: CASSWAATGGQYF.

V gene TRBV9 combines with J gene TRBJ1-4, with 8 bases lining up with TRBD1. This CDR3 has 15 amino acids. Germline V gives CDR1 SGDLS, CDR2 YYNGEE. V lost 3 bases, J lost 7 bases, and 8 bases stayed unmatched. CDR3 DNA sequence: TGTGCCAGCAGCGCCACACAGGGGGTAGGTGAAAAACTGTTTTTT. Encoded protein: CASSATQGVGEKLFF.

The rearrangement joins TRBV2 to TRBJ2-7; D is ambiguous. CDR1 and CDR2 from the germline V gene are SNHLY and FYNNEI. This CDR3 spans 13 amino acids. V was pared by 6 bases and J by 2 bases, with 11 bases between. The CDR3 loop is CASRNSGTYEQYF. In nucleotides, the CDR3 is TGTGCCAGCAGAAATTCAGGAACCTACGAGCAGTACTTC.

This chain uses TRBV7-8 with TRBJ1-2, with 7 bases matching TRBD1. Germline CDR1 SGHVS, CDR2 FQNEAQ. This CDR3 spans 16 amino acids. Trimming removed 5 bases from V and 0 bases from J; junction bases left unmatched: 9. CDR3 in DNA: TGTGCCAGCAGCCCACGCATACAGGGGCCTAACTATGGCTACACCTTC. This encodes CASSPRIQGPNYGYTF.

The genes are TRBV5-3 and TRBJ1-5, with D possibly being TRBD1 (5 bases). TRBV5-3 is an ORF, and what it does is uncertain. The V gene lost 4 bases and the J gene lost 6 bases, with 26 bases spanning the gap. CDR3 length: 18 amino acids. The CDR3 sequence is CARSPVLDSQVGSQPQHF. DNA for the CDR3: TGTGCCAGAAGCCCGGTACTCGACAGTCAAGTTGGGTCTCAGCCCCAGCATTTT.

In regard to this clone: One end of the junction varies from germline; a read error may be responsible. In DNA, the CDR3 is TGTGCCGGCAGGGTTGGAGAAAAGCAGTACTTC. This codes for CAGRVGEKQYF. V gene TRBV5-8 combines with J gene TRBJ2-7; a weak D match, TRBD1 (5 bases). The CDR3 sequence is 11 residues long. Germline V lookup: CDR1 SGHTS, CDR2 YDEGEE.

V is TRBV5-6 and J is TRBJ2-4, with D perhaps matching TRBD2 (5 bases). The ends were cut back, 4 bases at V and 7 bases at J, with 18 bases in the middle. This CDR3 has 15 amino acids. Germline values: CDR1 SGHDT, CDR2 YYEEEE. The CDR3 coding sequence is TGTGCCAGCAGCCCCTGGACCGGGGTTCGGAACATTCAGTACTTC. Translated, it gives CASSPWTGVRNIQYF.

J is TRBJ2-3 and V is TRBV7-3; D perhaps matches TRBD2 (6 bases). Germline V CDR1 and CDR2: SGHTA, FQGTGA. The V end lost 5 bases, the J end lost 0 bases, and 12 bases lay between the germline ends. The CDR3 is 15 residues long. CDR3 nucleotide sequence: TGTGCCAGCAGCCCGGGGAGCGGGAGCACAGATACGCAGTATTTT. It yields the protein CASSPGSGSTDTQYF.

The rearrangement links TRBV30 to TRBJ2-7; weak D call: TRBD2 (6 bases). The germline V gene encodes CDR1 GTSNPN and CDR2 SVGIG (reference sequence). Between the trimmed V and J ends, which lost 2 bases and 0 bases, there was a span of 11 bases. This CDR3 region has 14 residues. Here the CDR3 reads CAWSSSALSYEQYF. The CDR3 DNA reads TGTGCCTGGAGTTCTAGCGCCCTCTCCTACGAGCAGTACTTC. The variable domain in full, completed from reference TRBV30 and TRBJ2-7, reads SQTIHQWPATLVQPVGSPLSLECTVEGTSNPNLYWYRQAAGRGLQLLFYSVGIGQISSEVPQNLSASRPQDRQFILSSKKLLLSDSGFYLCAWSSSALSYEQYFGPGTRLTVT.

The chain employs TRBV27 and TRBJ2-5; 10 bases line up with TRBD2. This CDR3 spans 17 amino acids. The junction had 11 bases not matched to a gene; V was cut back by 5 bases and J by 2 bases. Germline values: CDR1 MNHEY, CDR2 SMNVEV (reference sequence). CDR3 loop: CASSPYTGTSVQETQYF. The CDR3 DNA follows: TGTGCCAGCAGTCCGTATACCGGGACTAGCGTTCAAGAGACCCAGTACTTC.

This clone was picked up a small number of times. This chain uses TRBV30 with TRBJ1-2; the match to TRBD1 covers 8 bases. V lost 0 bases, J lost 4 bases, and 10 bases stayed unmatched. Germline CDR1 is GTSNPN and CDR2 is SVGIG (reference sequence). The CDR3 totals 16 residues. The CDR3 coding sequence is TGTGCCTGGAGTGTATGGTCGAAGGACAGGGCCTATGGCTACACCTTC. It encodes CAWSVWSKDRAYGYTF.

CDR3 sequence: CASSTGQGGNYGYTF. The CDR3 nucleotides read TGTGCCAGTAGTACTGGACAGGGCGGTAACTATGGCTACACCTTC. The chain joins TRBV19 to TRBJ1-2, with 8 bases aligning to TRBD1. This CDR3 contains 15 residues. CDR1 is LNHDA, CDR2 SQIVND, per germline (reference sequence). Trimming cost V 4 bases and J 1 base; bases outside gene matches: 5.

This CDR3 reads CASSEGLSGTDTQYF. The CDR3 DNA follows: TGTGCCAGCAGCGAGGGGCTCTCTGGCACAGATACGCAGTATTTT. V is TRBV9 and J is TRBJ2-3, with TRBD1 as a possible D gene (5 bases). Germline CDR1 reads SGDLS; CDR2 reads YYNGEE. The germline V and J ends were trimmed by 3 bases and 1 base, with 12 bases remaining between them. The CDR3 runs 15 residues.

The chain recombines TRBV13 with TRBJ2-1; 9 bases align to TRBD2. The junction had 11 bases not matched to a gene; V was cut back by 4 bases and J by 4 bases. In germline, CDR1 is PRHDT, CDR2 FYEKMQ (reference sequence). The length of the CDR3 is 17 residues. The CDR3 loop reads CASSSFALAGLYNEQFF. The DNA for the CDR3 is TGTGCCAGCAGCTCATTCGCTCTAGCGGGGTTATACAATGAGCAGTTCTTC.